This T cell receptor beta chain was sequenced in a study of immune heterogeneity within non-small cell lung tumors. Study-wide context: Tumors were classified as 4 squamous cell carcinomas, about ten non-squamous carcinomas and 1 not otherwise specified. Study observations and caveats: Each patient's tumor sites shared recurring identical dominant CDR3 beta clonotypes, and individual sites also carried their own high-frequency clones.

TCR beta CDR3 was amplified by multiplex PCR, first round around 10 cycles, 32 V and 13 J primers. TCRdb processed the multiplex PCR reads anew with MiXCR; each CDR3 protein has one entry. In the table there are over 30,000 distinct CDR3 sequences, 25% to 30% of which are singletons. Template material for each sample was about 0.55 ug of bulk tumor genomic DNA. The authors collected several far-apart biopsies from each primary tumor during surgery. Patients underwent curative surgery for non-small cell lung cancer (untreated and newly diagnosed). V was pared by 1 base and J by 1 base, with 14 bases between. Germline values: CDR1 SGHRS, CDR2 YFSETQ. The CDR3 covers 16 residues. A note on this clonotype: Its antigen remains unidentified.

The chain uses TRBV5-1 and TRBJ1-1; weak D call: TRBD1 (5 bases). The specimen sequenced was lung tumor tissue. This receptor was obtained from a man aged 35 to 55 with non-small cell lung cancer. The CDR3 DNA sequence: TGCGCCAGCAGCTTGCCACCGGGACGGAAGAACACTGAAGCTTTCTTT. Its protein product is CASSLPPGRKNTEAFF.